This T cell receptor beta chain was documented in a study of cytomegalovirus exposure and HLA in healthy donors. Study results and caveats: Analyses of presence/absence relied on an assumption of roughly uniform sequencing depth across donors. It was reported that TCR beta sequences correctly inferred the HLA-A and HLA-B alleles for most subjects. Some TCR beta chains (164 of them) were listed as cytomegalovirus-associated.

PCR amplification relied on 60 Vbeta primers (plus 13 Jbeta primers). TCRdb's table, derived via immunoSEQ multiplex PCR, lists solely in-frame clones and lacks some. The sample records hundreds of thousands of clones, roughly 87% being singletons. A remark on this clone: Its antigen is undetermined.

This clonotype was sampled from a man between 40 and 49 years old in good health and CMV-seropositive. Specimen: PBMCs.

CDR3 region: CASSENLGDEQFF. CDR3 DNA sequence: TGCGCCAGCAGTGAGAACCTCGGTGATGAGCAGTTCTTC. The V and J genes are TRBV10-2 and TRBJ2-1, with D unresolved. The V end lost 2 bases, the J end lost 8 bases, and 10 bases lay between the germline ends. CDR3 length: 13 residues. Per the germline V gene, CDR1 is WSHSY and CDR2 is SAAADI.